This TCR beta chain is from a study of blood T cell repertoires in COVID-19 (dated by TCRdb to about 2020). Study-wide context: Samples covering the acute and convalescent phases of COVID-19 were provided by collaborators in the United States, Italy and Spain. The material from the prospective study consisted of cDNA or gDNA derived from T cells, B-cell-depleted T cells, or PBMCs. Subjects who had been exposed to COVID-19, were actively infected with it, or had recovered from it provided the deeply sampled blood TCRbeta repertoires that made up the dataset. The repertoires were released in a freely available public database meant as a resource for research on the immune response to SARS-CoV-2. Samples were obtained from the ongoing ImmuneRACE study (first 160 participants) and from roughly 1,300 subjects provided by 6 global collaborators. Nearly every sample came with metadata listing a de-identified subject ID, COVID-19 status, age in years and sex. Where available, HLA class I and class II types were taken from metadata supplied by the sample provider and were not determined by assay-based typing.

As regards this clone: Its antigen remains unidentified. No much larger clone exists at a distance of one base, and base qualities are not known.

At one collaborating source in Seattle, patients were enrolled during active infection and were followed longitudinally through the course of disease. Each collaborating institution followed its own protocols to collect whole blood in K2EDTA tubes. Collaborator samples were shipped for TCRbeta analysis as frozen whole blood, isolated PBMCs, or DNA extracted from either sample type. The immunoSEQ Assay, a bias-controlled multiplex PCR, was used to amplify TCRbeta CDR3 regions from genomic DNA. Turning to the authors' computational methods: Nucleated cell counts per sample were estimated from amplification of reference gene primers within the assay. To quantify the absolute abundance of each unique TCRbeta CDR3 rearrangement, sequence reads were collapsed and filtered. For each sample, productive Simpson clonality was calculated as the square root of Simpson's diversity index over productive rearrangements. TCRdb retrieved this table from immuneACCESS and kept in-frame rearrangements only. Not all clones are present; in checked studies, unresolved V genes account for under half, and no reason is known for the remainder. The DNA gave D and trimming, while V, J and clone size come from that table. This sample is represented by approximately 180,000 clones; more than 75% of them were singletons. Roughly 18% of the sample is in the top ten clones.

The paper as a whole reports these results and caveats: How much clinical and demographic metadata was included differed by source and by participant, and the metadata was provided uncurated.

The CDR3 numbers 15 residues from cysteine through phenylalanine. Kept here is only the CDR3 DNA, which spans 45 bases and is read in frame from base 1. CDR1 and CDR2 are drawn from the germline V gene: SGHTA, FQGTGA. Trimming takes 0 bases from V and 5 bases from J, and the germline ends sit 13 bases apart. The sequencing input was peripheral blood. Rearrangement joined TRBV7-3 to TRBJ1-1, with no confident D gene call. The receptor's source is a person aged 65-85 years with COVID-19, enrolled during active disease. In nucleotide form, the sequence is TGTGCCAGCAGCTTAACGTGGCGGAGAGATACTGAAGCTTTCTTT. Its protein is CASSLTWRRDTEAFF.